This T cell receptor (beta chain) was identified in a study of cytomegalovirus exposure and HLA in healthy donors (dated by TCRdb to the late 2010s). For the wider study: In an earlier analysis of 550 to 750 of the donors, 276 Gb of sequence data and some 100 million unique TCR beta sequences from 150 million to 200 million T cells were reported. An early release covering just under 650 HLA-typed donors comprised roughly 300 gigabases of sequencing data and around 86 million unique TCR sequences. Of the roughly 400 genotyped donors, 65% to 90% were placed in the genetic ancestry cluster associated with self-reported Caucasian donors. The study was designed to test whether signatures of past pathogen exposure could be identified by cataloging public T cell receptors. Using immunosequencing, the study profiled T cell repertoires from approximately 700 subjects and related those repertoires to cytomegalovirus serostatus. A separate validation cohort of roughly 120 different subjects was used in addition to the roughly 700-subject first cohort. To predict cytomegalovirus infection status, the study combined high-throughput TCR immunosequencing, statistical association of individual TCRs with disease status, and machine learning. In a later analysis, previously published TCR beta repertoires from more than 500 donors were re-analyzed and high-resolution HLA genotyping was added so that TCR occurrence patterns could be studied. Rather than drawing on any new phenotypic data, the later analysis identified candidate immune exposures from TCR beta sequences and the way those sequences occurred across donors. In an earlier analysis of more than 550 of the donors, high-throughput TCR beta sequencing was used to judge whether each TCR beta V gene segment behaved as functional or pseudogenic. Donor age, sex, ethnicity and CMV serostatus were collected together with the repertoire data. A later genetic analysis took genome-wide SNP genotypes for about 55% of the roughly 670 donors and used that subset as a discovery cohort. Every repertoire in the discovery cohort had been generated on one and the same sequencing platform. HLA typing covered class I and class II loci at four-digit resolution. The number of typed donors differed by locus: about 620-640 for A, B, C, DRB1 and DQB1; 522 for DQA1; roughly 600 for DPA1; and roughly 490 for DPB1. Several DR-DQ haplotypes were treated as single units for association and clustering because of strong linkage in the cohort. On average, roughly 250,000 unique TCR beta nucleotide sequences were sequenced per donor among roughly 430 genotyped donors of the cohort, with 15% to 20% of those sequences being non-productive.

Results and caveats for the whole study, not just this receptor: For the cohort, immune exposure information was limited to CMV serostatus. Across donors, most TCR sequences were observed very rarely, whereas some public TCRs were present in many individuals. A further reported finding was that TCR beta sequences accurately predicted the HLA-A and HLA-B alleles for most subjects in the first cohort. In a later analysis, HLA-associated TCR beta chains showed more clonal expansion and lower generation probabilities than non-associated chains that were equally common. Because HLA typing was unavailable for some donors at each locus, only the typed subset was used in association tests. Because counts were too low, roughly 18 rarely observed V segments, including chromosome 9 orphons, were left out of the earlier analysis of about 500 of the donors. Specific HLA alleles were associated with 15,000 to 20,000 TCR beta sequences at a false discovery rate of 0.05 in a later analysis. In a later analysis, TCR association rates were found to vary across HLA loci, with the most associated TCRs seen for DRB1 alleles and the fewest for HLA-C alleles. In an earlier analysis of under 600 of the donors, most TCR beta V segments were observed in productive rearrangements about 90% or about 30% of the time, broadly matching IMGT annotations. A later genetic analysis reported fewer N-insertions in productive TCRs among donors in an Asian-associated ancestry cluster than the 666-donor mean. This cohort had only TCR beta chains sequenced, and the lack of alpha or paired-chain data limited which features could be detected. Roughly uniform sequencing depth across donors was assumed in presence/absence analyses, although this assumption may not hold. The study listed 150 to 200 TCR beta chains as associated with cytomegalovirus. When HLA alleles, especially DR and DQ, strongly co-occurred, attributing TCR associations to individual alleles was difficult. The classifier was reported to diagnose cytomegalovirus status with high specificity and sensitivity in both the original and validation cohorts. A later analysis reported that several top co-occurrence clusters appeared linked to parvovirus B19, influenza, CMV and Epstein-Barr virus. An association between a missense DCLRE1C variant and V-gene and J-gene trimming of TCR beta chains was found in a later genetic analysis and replicated in an independent cohort. The authors suggested that the approach could potentially be extended to other disease states and immunological phenotypes. A later analysis found that most CMV-associated TCR beta chains appeared HLA-restricted, with HLA associations seemingly driven largely by CMV exposure. A cluster of highly shared sequence variants was judged likely to be a technical artifact of the sequencing pipeline. In vitro tests confirmed that a few of the cytomegalovirus-associated TCR beta chains recognize cytomegalovirus antigens. Linkage disequilibrium might explain the correlated functional status among segregating V segments, but an unknown experimental factor could not be ruled out. Because the 87-base-pair reads could not distinguish some IMGT-functional V segments, including TRBV6-2 and TRBV6-3, those segments were excluded.

Spanning cysteine to phenylalanine, the CDR3 consists of 20 amino acids. Of all the DNA, just the CDR3 is kept, 60 bases in frame from base 1. Trimmed from V: 0 bases; trimmed from J: 9 bases; junction bases lacking a gene match: 21. In the germline V gene, CDR1 corresponds to LGHNA and CDR2 to YNFKEQ. The library was prepared using the immunoSEQ multiplex PCR assay. For the multiplex PCR, a mixture combining 60 forward primers for TCR Vbeta segments and 13 reverse primers for TCR Jbeta segments was used. The CDR3 region of rearranged TCR beta genes was amplified from genomic DNA by a multiplex PCR assay. On the Illumina HiSeq System, the amplified TCR beta libraries were sequenced as 87-base-pair reads. Per the original workflow: A later analysis counted about 80 million unique TCR beta chains across the 666 repertoires, and around 9.9 million of these chains were shared by at least two donors. A nearest-neighbor algorithm error-corrected the raw reads and collapsed the reads into unique sequences, merging closely related sequences to remove PCR and sequencing errors. To assign V, D and J gene segments, CDR3 sequences were aligned to IMGT reference sequences. For a sequence to be retained, a match of at least six nucleotides to both a V gene segment and a J gene segment was required. A rearrangement was called productive if the CDR3 had no stop codons and remained in frame with V and J, and every other rearrangement was called non-productive. Following IMGT convention, CDR3 was defined as the stretch from the second conserved V-encoded cysteine up to the conserved J-encoded phenylalanine. The earlier analysis of a few hundred of the donors excluded sequences that lacked an unambiguous match to a single V gene segment. In an earlier analysis of 587 of the donors, V segments were called functional above 56.7% productive rearrangements and were called segregating when the between-donor standard deviation exceeded 5%. To diagnose cytomegalovirus status from the catalog of TCR beta chain sequences, a statistical classification framework was built. V and J gene assignment, in a later analysis, came from comparing TCR nucleotide sequences with IMGT/GENE-DB human TR gene sequences. A later analysis assigned CDR3 sequences and most-parsimonious VDJ recombination scenarios with the TCRdist pipeline. In a later analysis, every TCR beta chain was defined by the combination of its CDR3 amino acid sequence and its V-gene family, and reads without a unique V-gene family were dropped. In a later analysis, approximately 590 highly shared, low-generation-probability nucleotide sequences were removed to address suspected cross-contamination and a sequencing artifact. In a later analysis, a clonal expansion index was calculated for each public chain from normalized within-repertoire ranks of inferred template counts. In a later analysis, generation probabilities were computed with a VDJ recombination model fitted to out-of-frame rearrangements, and the resulting probabilities were checked against IGoR. A later analysis scored TCR-TCR, TCR-HLA and TCR-CMV co-occurrence with hypergeometric tests, applying a repertoire-size bias correction to TCR pairs. In a later analysis, false discovery rates were estimated by permuting HLA or CMV assignments 20 times. In a later analysis, co-occurring TCRs were grouped with DBSCAN, and TCRdist sequence similarity was added when clustering was performed within HLA-allele-positive subsets. For co-occurrence clustering, repertoires with fewer than 30,000 or more than 120,000 public chains were excluded, along with roughly 5 repertoires with anomalous nucleotide sharing. In TCRdb, the immuneACCESS table is reduced to in-frame sequences with V and J assigned. These tables do not hold every clone; where another copy was compared, an unresolved V gene accounts for under half, and the others remain unexplained. The V and J calls and clone size come from that table; D and trimming were worked out from the DNA. This sample comprises over 75,000 clones, about 89% of them detected only once. 8.5% to 10% of the sample comes from the top ten.

With regard to this clone: The antigen it recognizes is unknown. Per-base qualities were not stored, and no clone one base away is much larger.

In total, approximately 610 healthy bone marrow donors made up the cohort. All cohort members were sampled while nominally healthy, although unrecorded immune exposures were likely present. The donor tested CMV seropositive, placing the donor among the approximately 310 seropositive members of the cohort. Each donor provided a peripheral blood sample, and peripheral blood mononuclear cells were used for TCR beta sequencing. Genomic DNA extraction from the blood cell samples was performed with the Qiagen DNeasy Blood Extraction Kit. The sample was PBMCs. In this chain, TRBV4-2 is recombined with TRBJ2-1; 9 bases in the junction line up with TRBD2. The sequence came from a man younger than 40 in good health and CMV-seropositive. The CDR3 amino acid sequence is: CASSQDTGFSYGTSNSEQFF. The bases are TGTGCCAGCAGCCAAGACACGGGCTTTTCGTACGGGACTAGCAACAGTGAGCAGTTCTTC.